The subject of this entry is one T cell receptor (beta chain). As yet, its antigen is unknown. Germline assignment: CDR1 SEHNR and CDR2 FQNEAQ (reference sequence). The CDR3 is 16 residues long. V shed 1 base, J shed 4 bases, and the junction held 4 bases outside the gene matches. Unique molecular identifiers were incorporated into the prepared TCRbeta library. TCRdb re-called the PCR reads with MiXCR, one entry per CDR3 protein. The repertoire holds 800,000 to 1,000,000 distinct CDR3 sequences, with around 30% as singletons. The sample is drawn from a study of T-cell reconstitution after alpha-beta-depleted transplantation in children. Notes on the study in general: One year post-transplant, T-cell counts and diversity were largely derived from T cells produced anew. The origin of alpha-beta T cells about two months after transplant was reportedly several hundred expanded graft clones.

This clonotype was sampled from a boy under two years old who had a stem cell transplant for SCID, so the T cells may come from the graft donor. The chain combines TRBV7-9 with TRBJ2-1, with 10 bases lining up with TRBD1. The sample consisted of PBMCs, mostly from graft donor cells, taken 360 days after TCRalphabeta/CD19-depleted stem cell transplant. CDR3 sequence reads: CASSLGQGARYNEQFF. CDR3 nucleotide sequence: TGTGCCAGCAGCTTAGGACAGGGGGCGCGGTACAATGAGCAGTTCTTC.